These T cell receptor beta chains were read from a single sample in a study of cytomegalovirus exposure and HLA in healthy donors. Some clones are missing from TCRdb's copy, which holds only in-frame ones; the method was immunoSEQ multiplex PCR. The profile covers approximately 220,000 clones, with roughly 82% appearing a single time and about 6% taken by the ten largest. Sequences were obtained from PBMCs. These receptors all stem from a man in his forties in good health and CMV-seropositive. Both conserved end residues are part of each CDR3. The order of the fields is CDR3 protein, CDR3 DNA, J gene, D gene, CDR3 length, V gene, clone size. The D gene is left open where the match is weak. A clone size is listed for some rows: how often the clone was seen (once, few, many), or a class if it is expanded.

CASSVGAGVNTGELFF,TGTGCCAGCAGCGTAGGAGCGGGGGTCAACACCGGGGAGCTGTTTTTT,TRBJ2-2,TRBD2,16,TRBV9,.
CASSIQGALYGYTF,TGTGCCAGCAGTATACAGGGGGCGCTCTATGGCTACACCTTC,TRBJ1-2,TRBD1,14,TRBV6-1,.
CASIRGLAETGELFF,TGTGCCAGCATCCGAGGACTAGCGGAGACCGGGGAGCTGTTTTTT,TRBJ2-2,TRBD2,15,TRBV6-1,once
CASSQGQGTTGYTF,TGTGCCAGCAGCCAGGGACAGGGGACTACGGGCTACACCTTC,TRBJ1-2,TRBD1,14,TRBV6-5,.
CASSATGTTGTDTQYF,TGTGCCAGCAGTGCCACAGGGACTACGGGGACAGATACGCAGTATTTT,TRBJ2-3,.,16,TRBV6-4,.
CASSQGTGSNEKLFF,TGTGCCAGCAGCCAAGGGACAGGGAGTAATGAAAAACTGTTTTTT,TRBJ1-4,TRBD1,15,TRBV11-3,.
CASSLVSGTDTQYF,TGTGCCAGCAGCTTAGTTTCCGGCACAGATACGCAGTATTTT,TRBJ2-3,.,14,TRBV11-3,.
CASSSGQQETQYF,TGTGCCAGCAGCTCGGGACAGCAAGAGACCCAGTACTTC,TRBJ2-5,TRBD1,13,TRBV7-3,.
CSVEDSGSEQYF,TGCAGCGTTGAAGATTCGGGATCCGAGCAGTACTTC,TRBJ2-7,.,12,TRBV29-1,.
CASSPIRRSRRGTEAFF,TGTGCCAGCAGTCCGATACGCCGGAGTAGAAGGGGCACTGAAGCTTTCTTT,TRBJ1-1,.,17,TRBV27,.
CSSSHPALGVGYTF,TGTTCCAGCAGCCACCCAGCGTTAGGAGTAGGCTACACCTTC,TRBJ1-2,.,14,TRBV7-9,.
CASSGGTGIYNEQFF,TGTGCCAGCAGCGGCGGGACAGGGATCTACAATGAGCAGTTCTTC,TRBJ2-1,TRBD1,15,TRBV5-5,.
CASSQVAIGGAGTEAFF,TGTGCCAGCAGCCAAGTAGCCATCGGGGGGGCCGGCACTGAAGCTTTCTTT,TRBJ1-1,.,17,TRBV4-2,.
CASSLDLRTGELFF,TGCGCCAGCAGCTTGGATCTCAGGACCGGGGAGCTGTTTTTT,TRBJ2-2,.,14,TRBV5-1,.
CASSQIDRNYGYTF,TGTGCCAGCAGCCAAATCGACAGGAACTATGGCTACACCTTC,TRBJ1-2,.,14,TRBV25-1,.
CASSLTSHRGETQYF,TGTGCCAGCAGCTTAACTTCCCACCGCGGGGAGACCCAGTACTTC,TRBJ2-5,.,15,TRBV7-3,.
CASSLSGGQGREQYF,TGTGCCAGCAGTTTATCGGGCGGGCAGGGGCGAGAGCAGTACTTC,TRBJ2-7,.,15,TRBV27,.
CASSPAITSGPLYNEQFF,TGTGCCAGCAGTCCGGCGATCACTAGCGGGCCTCTCTACAATGAGCAGTTCTTC,TRBJ2-1,TRBD2,18,TRBV27,.
CAWSSRDRVYNEQFF,TGTGCCTGGAGTTCCCGGGACAGGGTCTACAATGAGCAGTTCTTC,TRBJ2-1,TRBD1,15,TRBV30,once
CASSLAPGQQPPKHTIYF,TGTGCCAGCAGCTTGGCCCCGGGACAGCAGCCGCCGAAACACACCATATATTTT,TRBJ1-3,TRBD1,18,TRBV5-4,.
CASSLAGGSGNQPQHF,TGTGCCAGCAGCTTGGCCGGAGGGAGCGGCAATCAGCCCCAGCATTTT,TRBJ1-5,.,16,TRBV5-6,.
CASSLGQRNSPLHF,TGCGCCAGCAGCTTGGGACAGCGCAATTCACCCCTCCACTTT,TRBJ1-6,.,14,TRBV5-1,few
CASSESKVAETYNEQFF,TGCGCCAGCAGTGAGTCGAAGGTGGCGGAGACCTACAATGAGCAGTTCTTC,TRBJ2-1,.,17,TRBV10-1,once
CASRAGQGGEQYF,TGTGCCAGCAGGGCGGGACAGGGGGGCGAGCAGTACTTC,TRBJ2-7,TRBD1,13,TRBV2,.
CASSPILAGGAYEQYF,TGTGCCAGCAGCCCTATTTTAGCGGGAGGCGCCTACGAGCAGTACTTC,TRBJ2-7,TRBD2,16,TRBV28,.
CASRGGTSGIDEQFF,TGTGCCAGTAGGGGGGGGACTAGCGGGATTGATGAGCAGTTCTTC,TRBJ2-1,TRBD2,15,TRBV25-1,.
CSVRAAGGYEQYF,TGCAGCGTTCGAGCGGCGGGAGGGTACGAGCAGTACTTC,TRBJ2-7,TRBD2,13,TRBV29-1,.
CASLQGSTEAFF,TGTGCCAGCCTACAGGGGAGCACTGAAGCTTTCTTT,TRBJ1-1,TRBD1,12,TRBV18,.
CASITGGVSTDTQYF,TGTGCCAGCATCACGGGGGGGGTTAGCACAGATACGCAGTATTTT,TRBJ2-3,TRBD2,15,TRBV28,.
CASSSGRAVYNEQFF,TGTGCCAGCAGTAGCGGGAGGGCCGTGTACAATGAGCAGTTCTTC,TRBJ2-1,TRBD2,15,TRBV6-1,.
CAISESGTGHQPQHF,TGTGCCATCAGTGAGTCTGGGACAGGGCACCAGCCCCAGCATTTT,TRBJ1-5,TRBD1,15,TRBV10-3,.
CASSQDRGQGVQETQYF,TGCGCCAGCAGCCAAGATAGGGGACAGGGAGTACAAGAGACCCAGTACTTC,TRBJ2-5,TRBD1,17,TRBV4-1,few
CASSQGTSGRRIGGELFF,TGCGCCAGCAGCCAGGGGACTAGCGGGAGGCGAATCGGCGGGGAGCTGTTTTTT,TRBJ2-2,TRBD2,18,TRBV4-1,.
CASSVGRRDIQYF,TGTGCCAGCAGCGTCGGGAGGCGGGACATTCAGTACTTC,TRBJ2-4,TRBD2,13,TRBV2,once
CASSYSIVNRDGYTF,TGTGCCAGCAGTTACTCGATCGTGAACAGGGATGGCTACACCTTC,TRBJ1-2,.,15,TRBV6-5,.
CASSEDTVPPYGYTF,TGTGCCAGCAGCGAGGATACAGTGCCTCCCTATGGCTACACCTTC,TRBJ1-2,.,15,TRBV9,.
CASSSSPTPVGYGYTF,TGTGCCAGCAGTTCAAGTCCTACCCCTGTCGGCTATGGCTACACCTTC,TRBJ1-2,.,16,TRBV27,.